One TCR beta chain is described in this entry. Its antigen is not known. This sample stems from a study of T-cell memory formation after mild COVID-19. Regarding the study as a whole: CD4/CD8 balance held among clones contracting day 15 to 85, and later expanders leaned CD4+.

TCRdb re-analysed the 5' RACE reads in MiXCR, keeping a single row per CDR3 protein. The sample holds 300,000 to 400,000 distinct CDR3 sequences, roughly 15% seen once. Germline V gene lookup returns CDR1 SGDLS and CDR2 YYNGEE. V lost 3 bases, J lost 3 bases, and 12 bases lay in between. The CDR3 extends over 14 amino acids. V and J are TRBV9 and TRBJ1-2; D possibly corresponds to TRBD1 (5 bases). The sequencing input was PBMCs or a T cell subset sorted from them (not recorded which). The sequence was collected from a man aged 18-30 years who had mild COVID-19 (a few samples of this study predate the infection). Cell type and time point are not known. CDR3 loop: CASSEGGDHYGYTF. The CDR3 DNA reads as TGTGCCAGCAGCGAAGGAGGGGATCACTATGGCTACACCTTC. The entire variable domain, with the rest obtained from reference TRBV9 and TRBJ1-2, is as follows: DSGVTQTPKHLITATGQRVTLRCSPRSGDLSVYWYQQSLDQGLQFLIQYYNGEERAKGNILERFSAQQFPDLHSELNLSSLELGDSALYFCASSEGGDHYGYTFGSGTRLTVV.